These 3 T cell receptor beta chains were sequenced from one sample in a study of blood T cells in healthy people across ages. Primed by a sample-barcoded 5' primer and a J-beta primer mix, a second PCR proceeded for about 7 to 12 cycles. MiXCR, run by TCRdb on the 5' RACE reads, gives a single entry per CDR3 protein. The profile shows just under 900,000 distinct CDR3 sequences, under 30% of them singletons. The sequenced sample was blood. The receptors derive from a woman of 80 years or more in good health.

Turning to this clonotype: This clone may be a read error of a much larger clone one base away. CDR3 sequence reads: CSGGRRGREAQYF. The CDR3 DNA follows: TGCAGCGGGGGACGCAGGGGTCGGGAGGCCCAGTACTTC. This chain connects TRBV29-1 to TRBJ2-5; possibly TRBD2 for D (7 bases). CDR3 size: 13 residues. Germline V gene data show CDR1 as SQVTM and CDR2 as ANQGSEA. V gave up 7 bases and J gave up 9 bases, with 21 bases separating them. The full variable domain, its missing parts supplied by reference TRBV29-1 and TRBJ2-5, is SAVISQKPSRDICQRGTSLTIQCQVDSQVTMMFWYRQQPGQSLTLIATANQGSEATYESGFVIDKFPISRPNLTFSTLTVSNMSPEDSSIYLCSGGRRGREAQYFGPGTRLLVL.

Note on this clonotype: One end of the junction fails to match germline, which may point to a read error. V usage is TRBV15 and J usage is TRBJ2-3, with D perhaps TRBD2 (6 bases). Germline CDR1 is LNHNV and CDR2 is YYDKDF (reference sequence). This CDR3 contains 15 residues. The CDR3 coding sequence is TGTGCCACCAACAGAGACCGGGGGAGGACAGATACGCAGTATTTT. This codes for CATNRDRGRTDTQYF.

The chain couples TRBV6-2 or TRBV6-3 to TRBJ2-6; TRBD1 aligns across 9 bases. Germline V gene data show CDR1 as MNHEY and CDR2 as SVGEGT. V was clipped by 5 bases and J by 2 bases; unmatched bases: 4. CDR3 size: 16 residues. CDR3 amino acids: CASSDGTGTGANVLTF. CDR3 in DNA: TGTGCCAGCAGTGACGGGACAGGGACTGGGGCCAACGTCCTGACTTTC.